The 24 T cell receptor beta chains given below trace back to one sample, sequenced in a study of OX40 agonist ivuxolimab in advanced cancers. Method: immunoSEQ multiplex PCR; TCRdb's copy keeps in-frame clones and lacks some. The sample carries about 93,000 clones, around 92% recorded once. Sequencing was performed on CD4+ or CD8+ T cells sorted from blood, taken in a trial of the OX40 agonist ivuxolimab. Receptors were obtained from an adult with an advanced solid tumor such as melanoma, head and neck, liver or kidney cancer.

J is TRBJ1-1 and V is TRBV6-5, with TRBD1 identical over 7 bases. V lost 7 bases and J lost 6; bases outside the gene matches: 5. CDR3 length: 12 residues. Per germline, CDR1 MNHEY and CDR2 SVGAGI. CDR3 sequence reads: CASKTGVSEAFF. The DNA of the CDR3 is TGTGCCAGCAAAACAGGGGTCTCTGAAGCTTTCTTT.

J is TRBJ2-5 and V is TRBV5-6; TRBD1 matches at 8 bases. With 0 bases clipped from V and 5 bases from J, the junction kept 12 bases outside the gene matches. Germline V gives CDR1 SGHDT, CDR2 YYEEEE. This CDR3 region has 17 residues. In nucleotides, the CDR3 is TGTGCCAGCAGCTTGGGGATGGGCCAGGGGGCTCCGGAGACCCAGTACTTC. Residues: CASSLGMGQGAPETQYF. The variable domain in full, with the rest retrieved from reference TRBV5-6 and TRBJ2-5, is DAGVTQSPTHLIKTRGQQVTLRCSPKSGHDTVSWYQQALGQGPQFIFQYYEEEERQRGNFPDRFSGHQFPNYSSELNVNALLLGDSALYLCASSLGMGQGAPETQYFGPGTRLLVL.

V gene TRBV15 combines with J gene TRBJ1-2, with TRBD1 identical over 9 bases. There are 15 residues in the CDR3. Germline V gene sequence: CDR1 LNHNV, CDR2 YYDKDF (reference sequence). V lost 2 bases to trimming and J lost 6 bases; unmatched junction nucleotides: 7. The DNA of the CDR3 is TGTGCCACCAGCAGATGGAGTAGACAGGGGGATGGCTACACCTTC. Its protein is CATSRWSRQGDGYTF.

This sequence joins TRBV6-1 and TRBJ1-2; 7 bases are shared with TRBD1. This CDR3 has 13 residues. The germline V gene has CDR1 MNHNS and CDR2 SASEGT. Trimming removed 4 bases from V and 6 bases from J; junction bases left unmatched: 5. The CDR3 here is CASSVGTGDGYTF. The DNA of the CDR3 is TGTGCCAGCAGTGTGGGCACAGGGGATGGCTACACCTTC.

CDR3 nucleotide sequence: TGCGCCAGCAGCCAAGATATGCCAGGAGGACTACAAGAGACCCAGTACTTC. Its protein product is CASSQDMPGGLQETQYF. The V and J genes are TRBV4-1 and TRBJ2-5, with D perhaps matching TRBD2 (6 bases). The ends were cut back, 0 bases at V and 2 bases at J, with 16 bases in the middle. The CDR3 contains 17 residues. The germline CDR1 and CDR2 sequences are MGHRA and YSYEKL.

The rearrangement uses TRBV19 and TRBJ2-7, with D possibly being TRBD1 (6 bases). Germline V gene data show CDR1 as LNHDA and CDR2 as SQIVND (reference sequence). The V end lost 6 bases, the J end lost 4 bases, and 19 bases lay between the germline ends. The CDR3 contains 15 residues. The CDR3 DNA sequence: TGTGCCAGTAGCCTCAAATCGGGACACAGGTACGAGCAGTACTTC. It is translated as CASSLKSGHRYEQYF.

This chain joins TRBV7-3 and TRBJ1-1; weak D call: TRBD1 (5 bases). The germline V gene has CDR1 SGHTA and CDR2 FQGTGA. This CDR3 has 17 amino acids. Trimming took 7 bases from V and 0 from J, leaving 21 bases between them. CDR3 protein: CASTPVGGPPMNTEAFF. The CDR3 nucleotides read TGTGCCAGCACCCCGGTCGGGGGACCCCCGATGAACACTGAAGCTTTCTTT. The full variable domain, rest sourced from reference TRBV7-3 and TRBJ1-1, is GAGVSQTPSNKVTEKGKYVELRCDPISGHTALYWYRQSLGQGPEFLIYFQGTGAADDSGLPNDRFFAVRPEGSVSTLKIQRTERGDSAVYLCASTPVGGPPMNTEAFFGQGTRLTVV.

The chain uses TRBV11-2 and TRBJ2-7; D perhaps matches TRBD2 (5 bases). The germline gives CDR1 SGHAT, CDR2 FQNNGV. There are 16 residues in the CDR3. V shed 10 bases and J shed 0 bases, with 22 bases lying between them. The CDR3 protein is CATKPLISGSSYEQYF. DNA for the CDR3: TGTGCCACAAAGCCTTTGATAAGTGGGAGCTCCTACGAGCAGTACTTC.

The genes are TRBV9 and TRBJ2-5, with 7 bases lining up with TRBD2. The germline CDR1 and CDR2 sequences are SGDLS and YYNGEE. This CDR3 has 16 residues. J lost 5 bases, V lost 4 bases, and 14 bases had no gene match. In DNA form, the CDR3 reads TGTGCCAGCAGCCCCCGAGTTGGGGGGGGGTCCGAGACCCAGTACTTC. Protein product: CASSPRVGGGSETQYF.

The chain is built from TRBV11-2 and TRBJ1-1; 7 bases match TRBD1. V gave up 0 bases and J gave up 9 bases; unmatched junction bases: 4. In germline, CDR1 is SGHAT, CDR2 FQNNGV. The CDR3 sequence is 13 residues long. CDR3 loop: CASSLELTGKAFF. CDR3 DNA sequence: TGTGCCAGCAGCTTAGAGTTGACAGGGAAAGCTTTCTTT.

About this clone itself: Within the sample, other DNA sequences also encode this same CDR3. The V call is TRBV5-1, the J call TRBJ1-4, with a possible D match to TRBD1 (6 bases). The CDR3 has 13 residues. From germline, CDR1 is SGHRS and CDR2 YFSETQ. Trimming removed 6 bases at V and 1 base at J, with 7 bases between. For the CDR3, the DNA is TGCGCCAGCAAACAGGGAACTAATGAAAAACTGTTTTTT. Residues: CASKQGTNEKLFF. Full variable domain (rest looked up from reference TRBV5-1 and TRBJ1-4): KAGVTQTPRYLIKTRGQQVTLSCSPISGHRSVSWYQQTPGQGLQFLFEYFSETQRNKGNFPGRFSGRQFSNSRSEMNVSTLELGDSALYLCASKQGTNEKLFFGSGTQLSVL.

J is TRBJ1-2 and V is TRBV9; 8 nucleotides line up with TRBD1. This CDR3 has 14 residues. From germline, CDR1 is SGDLS and CDR2 YYNGEE. V lost 2 bases, J lost 8 bases, and 8 bases stayed unmatched. The chain's CDR3 is CASSVETGGRGYTF. In DNA form, the CDR3 reads TGTGCCAGCAGCGTTGAAACAGGGGGTCGCGGCTACACCTTC.

The V gene is TRBV10-1, the J gene TRBJ2-1; D possibly corresponds to TRBD2 (5 bases). This CDR3 has 16 residues. Germline CDR1 and CDR2: WNHNN and SYGVQD (reference sequence). V dropped 2 bases and J dropped 1 base, with 12 bases sitting between them. The CDR3 DNA is TGCGCCAGCAGTGAGCCCTCGAGGGCATCCTACAATGAGCAGTTCTTC. It is translated as CASSEPSRASYNEQFF.

This clone was recorded only once. The genes are TRBV5-5 and TRBJ2-7, with D perhaps TRBD1 (6 bases). Germline V gives CDR1 SGHKS, CDR2 YYEKEE (reference sequence). The ends were cut back, 4 bases at V and 4 bases at J, with 12 bases in the middle. CDR3 length equals 13 residues. CDR3 DNA: TGTGCCAGCAGCCGCATCAGGGGATACGAGCAGTACTTC. Encoded protein: CASSRIRGYEQYF.

The rearrangement links TRBV5-4 to TRBJ1-2; D unresolved. The CDR3 is 12 residues long. Germline values: CDR1 SGHNT, CDR2 YYREEE (reference sequence). Trimming took 1 base from V and 8 from J, leaving 9 bases between them. The CDR3 coding sequence is TGTGCCAGCAGCTTGACCGGGTGGGGCTACACCTTC. This sequence encodes CASSLTGWGYTF.

The rearrangement joins TRBV6-1 to TRBJ2-2; no reliable D call. Germline CDR1 reads MNHNS; CDR2 reads SASEGT. V was shortened by 6 bases and J by 3 bases, with 14 bases between the two germline ends. This CDR3 has 15 residues. The CDR3 region has the DNA TGTGCCAGCAGCCCTCCTCCTAGGGACACCGGGGAGCTGTTTTTT. Its translation: CASSPPPRDTGELFF.

The V gene is TRBV11-2, the J gene TRBJ2-2; the D is unclear. Trimming took off 1 base at V and 3 bases at J, with 6 bases between the two ends. Germline V gene data show CDR1 as SGHAT and CDR2 as FQNNGV. This CDR3 spans 14 amino acids. The CDR3: CASSLAPYTGELFF. The CDR3 region has the DNA TGTGCCAGCAGCTTAGCCCCGTACACCGGGGAGCTGTTTTTT.

The chain links TRBV6-1 to TRBJ2-1, with 15 bases aligning to TRBD2. V was clipped by 6 bases and J by 9 bases; unmatched bases: 0. Germline V CDR1 and CDR2: MNHNS, SASEGT. This CDR3 has 13 residues. The CDR3 sequence: CASRGLAGGEQFF. DNA for the CDR3: TGTGCCAGCAGGGGACTAGCGGGAGGTGAGCAGTTCTTC.

This clone was seen once. The chain links TRBV7-9 to TRBJ1-1; TRBD1 might be the D (5 bases). V lost 0 bases, J lost 6 bases, and 11 bases lay in between. This CDR3 comprises 14 residues. The germline V gene encodes CDR1 SEHNR and CDR2 FQNEAQ (reference sequence). CDR3: CASSLAGGVPEAFF. The CDR3 DNA reads as TGTGCCAGCAGCTTAGCGGGGGGGGTTCCTGAAGCTTTCTTT.

The chain has TRBV11-2 and TRBJ1-5, with TRBD1 matching 10 bases. With V trimmed by 0 bases and J by 5 bases, 1 base remained unmatched. In germline, CDR1 is SGHAT, CDR2 FQNNGV. The CDR3 contains 15 residues. This chain's CDR3 is CASSLDGTGDQPQHF. CDR3 nucleotide sequence: TGTGCCAGCAGCTTAGATGGGACAGGGGATCAGCCCCAGCATTTT.

The CDR3 nucleotides read TGTGCCAGCAGCTTAGCGGGCGTTTCCTACAATGAGCAGTTCTTC. It is translated as CASSLAGVSYNEQFF. The chain has TRBV11-2 and TRBJ2-1; D remains ambiguous. CDR1 and CDR2 from the germline V gene are SGHAT and FQNNGV. The CDR3 is made up of 15 amino acids. The ends were cut back, 1 base at V and 1 base at J, with 8 bases in the middle.

This clone was observed a handful of times. The chain carries TRBV11-2 and TRBJ2-7; D gene uncertain. Germline CDR1 SGHAT, CDR2 FQNNGV. This CDR3 has 11 residues. The V gene lost 6 bases and the J gene lost 3 bases, with 6 bases spanning the gap. The CDR3 DNA reads TGTGCCAGCAGTATTCACTACGAGCAGTACTTC. It is translated as CASSIHYEQYF.

The chain carries TRBV6-5 and TRBJ1-1; D gene ambiguous. Germline V gene data show CDR1 as MNHEY and CDR2 as SVGAGI. Trimming shortened V by 0 bases and J by 3 bases, and 11 bases separated the two germline ends. The CDR3 contains 15 residues. The CDR3 spells CASSYSYRSDTEAFF. The CDR3 nucleotides read TGTGCCAGCAGTTACTCGTATAGGTCGGACACTGAAGCTTTCTTT.

The chain recombines TRBV7-9 with TRBJ2-1; 8 positions agree with TRBD2. The J segment lost 9 bases and the V segment lost 3 bases, leaving 7 bases of the junction unmatched. The CDR3 has 14 amino acids. CDR1 and CDR2 from the germline V gene are SEHNR and FQNEAQ (reference sequence). The CDR3 bases are TGTGCCAGCAGCTTGGGGGGACTAGGTGGTGAGCAGTTCTTC. This codes for CASSLGGLGGEQFF.